Shown below are 17 T cell receptor beta chains from a single sample sequenced in a study of blood T cell repertoires in COVID-19 (dated by TCRdb to 2018 to 2021). The library was built by means of the immunoSEQ multiplex PCR assay. The table was pulled from immuneACCESS by TCRdb, which kept in-frame rearrangements only. Such tables lose some clones; where checked, under half of the loss comes from unresolved V genes, and the rest has no known cause. Present in this sample are 150,000 to 200,000 clones, around 75% of which were seen just once. The biggest ten clones account for around 6% of the sample. Sequencing was carried out using peripheral blood. The receptor source for this set is a middle-aged woman with COVID-19, enrolled during active disease.

Worth noting for this clone: A read error may produce the germline difference seen at one junction end. The sample has other DNA sequences that encode this CDR3 too. This chain connects TRBV5-1 to TRBJ2-7; TRBD1 matches at 8 bases. The CDR3 extends over 14 amino acids. Germline V CDR1 and CDR2: SGHRS, YFSETQ. The CDR3 protein is CASSSGTGNYEQYF. As DNA, the CDR3 is TGCGCCAGCAGCTCCGGGACAGGAAACTACGAGCAATACTTC.

The CDR3 coding sequence is TGTGCCAGCAGCTTAGCGATTATGGACAGGGGTCCAGAGACCCAGTACTTC. Translated: CASSLAIMDRGPETQYF. The chain uses TRBV7-9 and TRBJ2-5; TRBD1 matches 9 bases. The CDR3 is 17 amino acids. CDR1 and CDR2 from the germline V gene are SEHNR and FQNEAQ (reference sequence). V dropped 0 bases and J dropped 4; count of bases not matched to a gene: 9.

The chain employs TRBV11-2 and TRBJ2-7, with 9 positions matching TRBD1. The J segment lost 6 bases and the V segment lost 4 bases, leaving 4 bases of the junction unmatched. Germline CDR1 SGHAT, CDR2 FQNNGV. The CDR3 is made up of 13 amino acids. CDR3 loop: CASSSGQGLEQYF. CDR3 sequence (DNA): TGTGCCAGCAGCTCGGGACAGGGTCTCGAGCAGTACTTC.

This chain connects TRBV10-2 to TRBJ2-7; D gene ambiguous. The CDR3 has 13 residues. From germline, CDR1 is WSHSY and CDR2 SAAADI. V gave up 4 bases and J gave up 5 bases, with 12 bases separating them. CDR3 DNA sequence: TGCGCCAGCAGTGCGGGTCGGTCGGACGAGCAGTACTTC. Translation: CASSAGRSDEQYF.

The J gene is TRBJ2-7, the V gene TRBV5-4; TRBD2 matches 9 bases. The germline gives CDR1 SGHNT, CDR2 YYREEE (reference sequence). The length of the CDR3 is 17 residues. V trimming: 4 bases; J trimming: 6 bases; junction bases outside the gene matches: 17. The DNA for the CDR3 is TGTGCCAGCAGCACCCGCGGGGGGGTGTTAACAGCCTCCGAGCAGTACTTC. Encoded protein: CASSTRGGVLTASEQYF.

The chain couples TRBV2 to TRBJ1-2; 7 bases are a match to TRBD1. Germline values: CDR1 SNHLY, CDR2 FYNNEI. V trimming: 4 bases; J trimming: 2 bases; junction bases outside the gene matches: 4. The CDR3 spans 14 residues. The CDR3, as DNA: TGTGCCAGCAGTGGACAGGGAATGAACTATGGCTACACCTTC. It specifies CASSGQGMNYGYTF. Full variable domain (rest looked up from reference TRBV2 and TRBJ1-2): EPEVTQTPSHQVTQMGQEVILRCVPISNHLYFYWYRQILGQKVEFLVSFYNNEISEKSEIFDDQFSVERPDGSNFTLKIRSTKLEDSAMYFCASSGQGMNYGYTFGSGTRLTVV.

DNA of the CDR3: TGTGCCTGGAGTTTTCAGGGGAATCAGCCCCAGCATTTT. Translating gives CAWSFQGNQPQHF. The J gene is TRBJ1-5, the V gene TRBV30, with D possibly TRBD1 on 6 matching bases. Germline loops: CDR1 GTSNPN, CDR2 SVGIG (reference sequence). This CDR3 has 13 residues. The ends were cut back, 2 bases at V and 4 bases at J, with 9 bases in the middle. Supplemented by reference TRBV30 and TRBJ1-5, the full variable domain reads SQTIHQWPATLVQPVGSPLSLECTVEGTSNPNLYWYRQAAGRGLQLLFYSVGIGQISSEVPQNLSASRPQDRQFILSSKKLLLSDSGFYLCAWSFQGNQPQHFGDGTRLSIL.

The chain links TRBV6-4 to TRBJ1-2, with D unclear. The CDR3 is 13 residues long. Germline V CDR1 and CDR2: MRHNA, SNTAGT. The V and J ends lost 2 bases and 6 bases respectively, with 10 bases between them. CDR3 region: CASSDEGRHGYTF. Written as DNA, the CDR3 is TGTGCCAGCAGTGACGAGGGCAGGCATGGCTACACCTTC.

The CDR3: CASSSLEGVRGYTF. The CDR3 DNA is TGTGCCAGTAGTTCCCTCGAGGGGGTCCGTGGCTACACCTTC. The chain carries TRBV19 and TRBJ1-2; D might be TRBD1 (6 bases). There are 14 residues in the CDR3. CDR1 LNHDA and CDR2 SQIVND come from the germline V gene (reference sequence). The ends were cut back, 5 bases at V and 7 bases at J, with 17 bases in the middle. Looking up the rest from reference TRBV19 and TRBJ1-2 gives the full variable domain: DGGITQSPKYLFRKEGQNVTLSCEQNLNHDAMYWYRQDPGQGLRLIYYSQIVNDFQKGDIAEGYSVSREKKESFPLTVTSAQKNPTAFYLCASSSLEGVRGYTFGSGTRLTVV.

This clone was recorded many times. This chain links TRBV19 with TRBJ2-1, with D unclear. The germline CDR1 and CDR2 sequences are LNHDA and SQIVND (reference sequence). The CDR3 runs to 14 residues. Trimming stripped 1 base from V and 6 bases from J, with 10 bases between. The CDR3 sequence is CASSIGWSRNEQFF. Written as DNA, the CDR3 is TGTGCCAGTAGTATAGGGTGGAGTCGCAATGAGCAGTTCTTC.

This clone occurred many times. This rearrangement joins TRBV7-2 to TRBJ2-1; D might be TRBD1 (5 bases). Trimming cost V 2 bases and J 8 bases, with 13 bases left between them. The V gene's germline CDR1 is SGHTA and CDR2 FQGNSA. The CDR3 spans 14 residues. CDR3 in DNA: TGTGCCAGCAGCTTAAATCAGGGTGATCATGAGCAGTTCTTC. It codes for CASSLNQGDHEQFF. Based on the CDR3 plus reference TRBV7-2 and TRBJ2-1, the full variable domain is GAGVSQSPSNKVTEKGKDVELRCDPISGHTALYWYRQSLGQGLEFLIYFQGNSAPDKSGLPSDRFSAERTGGSVSTLTIQRTQQEDSAVYLCASSLNQGDHEQFFGPGTRLTVL.

V usage is TRBV15 and J usage is TRBJ2-2; TRBD2 aligns across 14 bases. The ends lost 2 bases at V and 7 bases at J; junction bases unmatched: 9. The CDR3 sequence is 18 residues long. Per germline, CDR1 LNHNV and CDR2 YYDKDF (reference sequence). This CDR3 is CATSRTTSGRASNGELFF. Written as DNA, the CDR3 is TGTGCCACCAGCAGAACGACTAGCGGGAGGGCCTCGAACGGGGAGCTGTTTTTT.

This chain links TRBV4-1 with TRBJ2-2, with 9 bases lining up with TRBD2. This CDR3 contains 15 residues. The germline V gene has CDR1 MGHRA and CDR2 YSYEKL. Germline trimming cut 4 bases from V and 5 bases from J; bases unmatched to any gene: 5. This chain's CDR3 is CASSPAGGPTGELFF. The CDR3, as DNA: TGCGCCAGCAGCCCCGCGGGGGGGCCGACCGGGGAGCTGTTTTTT.

CDR3 in DNA: TGTGCCAGCGGATCAGGGGCCGCAGATACGCAGTATTTT. Translated, it gives CASGSGAADTQYF. The J gene is TRBJ2-3, the V gene TRBV6-5, with TRBD1 as a possible D gene (6 bases). Germline V CDR1 and CDR2: MNHEY, SVGAGI. V was shortened by 8 bases and J by 4 bases, with 13 bases between the two germline ends. This CDR3 has 13 amino acids.

The CDR3 nucleotides read TGCGCCAGCAGCCAATTACGACCCGGGACAGCGAACACCGGGGAGCTGTTTTTT. Translating gives CASSQLRPGTANTGELFF. The chain carries TRBV4-1 and TRBJ2-2; 7 positions match TRBD1. Germline V lookup: CDR1 MGHRA, CDR2 YSYEKL. CDR3 length equals 18 residues. Germline trimming cut 2 bases from V and 0 bases from J; bases unmatched to any gene: 9.

This sequence joins TRBV28 and TRBJ2-7, with no clear D. The CDR3 totals 14 residues. Trimming shortened V by 9 bases and J by 6 bases, and 21 bases separated the two germline ends. CDR1 is MDHEN and CDR2 is SYDVKM in the germline V gene. CDR3 in DNA: TGTGCCAGTTCTGCGGCGCGGAGTATAAGCGAGCAGTACTTC. Translated: CASSAARSISEQYF.

This clone came up once. V usage is TRBV7-6 and J usage is TRBJ2-5; no clear D. The CDR3 covers 16 residues. The germline gives CDR1 SGHVS, CDR2 FNYEAQ. V lost 6 bases to trimming and J lost 3 bases, with 20 bases between them. The CDR3 DNA follows: TGTGCCAGCAGTTACTCTTTTAGGCGGTTCGAAGAGACCCAGTACTTC. Translation: CASSYSFRRFEETQYF.